Listed here is a single T cell receptor (beta chain). No antigen is known for it. Within one base of it there is no much larger clone, and no base qualities were kept. Sequences LGHNA (CDR1) and YSLEER (CDR2) are obtained from the germline V gene. From the cysteine through the phenylalanine, the CDR3 covers 15 amino acids. Only the CDR3 region is kept as DNA, spanning 45 bases read in frame from base 1. V trim: 3 bases; J trim: 2 bases; unmatched bases: 6. The sample originates from a study of T cells in narcolepsy (dated by TCRdb to between 2018 and 2020). Regarding the study in general: Patients with narcolepsy type 1 or type 2 (NT1, NT2) were enrolled in the study together with healthy control donors. The study sought autoreactive T cells targeting hypocretin neuron self-antigens (hypocretin, TRIB2) in narcolepsy patients, using TCR Vbeta sequencing to track clonotypes in blood and CSF.

General study outcomes and caveats: Autoreactive clonotypes were reported to be detected serially in the blood of the same patients and of different patients, but not in the blood of healthy controls. No sequences matching autoreactive T cell clones were contained in some blood memory CD4+ repertoires from patients and controls. Numbers of sequenced blood memory CD4+ clonotypes were comparable, with averages of approximately 39,000 in patients and about 35,000 in controls. HCRT-specific and TRIB2-specific autoreactive clonotypes were highlighted in plots that compared CD4+ T cell clonotypes in CSF versus blood from the same patient.

The library relied on the immunoSEQ multiplex PCR assay. Held by TCRdb, this immuneACCESS table contains in-frame sequences only and omits some clones. Under half of the omission traces to an unresolved V gene where checked; the cause of the rest is unknown. This sample is represented by about 35,000 clones; about nine tenths of them were singletons. The ten largest clonotypes hold over 0.8% of the sample. For TCR Vbeta sequencing, memory CD4+ T cells were sorted ex vivo from the peripheral blood of narcolepsy patients and healthy controls. The sequence is built from TRBV4-3 and TRBJ2-7; 8 junctional bases match TRBD1. The sample was CD45RA- memory CD4+ T cells from PBMCs. Interpreted using the paper, the cell subset or site label stands for: memory T cells sorted ex vivo from peripheral blood. This receptor was obtained from a human donor with narcolepsy. The CDR3 region: CASSQHPRGPYEQYF. The nucleotides are TGCGCCAGCAGCCAGCACCCCAGGGGGCCCTACGAGCAGTACTTC.